The clone carrying this T cell receptor beta chain was observed once. No antigen is known for it. 13 Jbeta primers and 60 Vbeta primers were used for the PCR. Some clones are missing from TCRdb's copy, which holds only in-frame ones; the method was immunoSEQ multiplex PCR. The sample lists about 160,000 clones, 80% to 90% occurring once. The data belong to a study of cytomegalovirus exposure and HLA in healthy donors. Study conclusions and caveats: Some highly shared sequence variants likely arose as a pipeline artifact. Generally TCR sequences proved uncommon, though certain public TCRs appeared in numerous donors. A later analysis linked a missense variant in DCLRE1C to the trimming of TCR beta V and J genes.

The TCR sequence derives from a man between 45 and 60 years old in good health and CMV-seropositive. Sequenced sample: PBMCs.

The CDR3: CASSFLGARGNTIYF. DNA for the CDR3: TGTGCCAGCAGTTTTTTGGGGGCGCGAGGAAACACCATATATTTT. V and J are TRBV28 and TRBJ1-3, with TRBD1 as a possible D gene (6 bases). V lost 3 bases and J 4 bases, leaving 13 bases between the germline ends. Germline lookup yields CDR1 MDHEN and CDR2 SYDVKM. The CDR3 covers 15 residues.